Listed here are 22 T cell receptor beta chains from one sample, sequenced in a study of control samples from healthy donors and cancer patients. Only in-frame clones appear in the TCRdb table, and some are missing; sequencing was by immunoSEQ multiplex PCR. The repertoire holds some 130,000 clones, 85% to 95% seen once, with under 2% in the top ten. Sequenced material: PBMCs. These receptors all stem from a man aged 50 or older with head and neck cancer.

This chain joins TRBV5-6 and TRBJ2-3, with 10 bases that match TRBD2. CDR1 and CDR2 (germline): SGHDT, YYEEEE. CDR3 size: 15 residues. V dropped 2 bases and J dropped 6; count of bases not matched to a gene: 6. In DNA, the CDR3 is TGTGCCAGCAGCTTTTCCAGCGGGGGGGCTGATACGCAGTATTTT. Encoded protein: CASSFSSGGADTQYF.

V and J are TRBV7-9 and TRBJ1-1; D remains ambiguous. Germline V gene sequence: CDR1 SEHNR, CDR2 FQNEAQ (reference sequence). V shed 8 bases and J shed 8 bases, with 12 bases lying between them. CDR3 length equals 11 residues. As DNA, the CDR3 is TGTGCCAGCCCGGGTATCGGAGAAGCTTTCTTT. Translating it yields CASPGIGEAFF.

This sequence joins TRBV19 and TRBJ2-5; no definite D call. Trimming pared 3 bases from V and 2 bases from J, leaving 7 bases between. From germline, CDR1 is LNHDA and CDR2 SQIVND (reference sequence). This CDR3 is 13 amino acids long. The CDR3 here is CASSIYGQETQYF. The CDR3 region has the DNA TGTGCCAGTAGTATTTACGGACAAGAGACCCAGTACTTC.

The chain employs TRBV5-4 and TRBJ1-2, with 7 bases fitting TRBD1. There are 14 residues in the CDR3. The germline V gene has CDR1 SGHNT and CDR2 YYREEE (reference sequence). V was clipped by 4 bases and J by 4 bases; unmatched bases: 7. The CDR3 sequence is CASSQSGGGYGYTF. The DNA for the CDR3 is TGTGCCAGCAGCCAATCAGGGGGGGGCTATGGCTACACCTTC.

The V gene is TRBV6-5, the J gene TRBJ2-7; D is perhaps TRBD2 (5 bases). From germline, CDR1 is MNHEY and CDR2 SVGAGI. V dropped 2 bases and J dropped 5 bases, with 13 bases sitting between them. The CDR3 covers 14 residues. Written as DNA, the CDR3 is TGTGCCAGCAGTTACGGGCTTCGGGGAAACGAGCAGTACTTC. It yields the protein CASSYGLRGNEQYF.

This chain links TRBV2 with TRBJ2-2; 7 bases agree with TRBD2. The ends lost 8 bases at V and 5 bases at J; junction bases unmatched: 11. Per germline, CDR1 SNHLY and CDR2 FYNNEI. The CDR3 runs to 15 residues. Here the CDR3 DNA reads TGTGCCAGCTCCCGGGAGGTGGGCGGGACCGGGGAGCTGTTTTTT. It is translated as CASSREVGGTGELFF.

The CDR3 region has the DNA TGTGCCAGCAGCTTAGCGCGCACACCAACAGATACGCAGTATTTT. Its protein is CASSLARTPTDTQYF. The chain employs TRBV7-2 and TRBJ2-3; no clear D. This CDR3 spans 15 amino acids. V was cut by 0 bases and J by 3 bases, with 10 bases left in between. Looked up from germline, CDR1 is SGHTA and CDR2 is FQGNSA.

This sequence joins TRBV5-6 and TRBJ2-3, with 9 bases aligning to TRBD2. The CDR3 runs 16 residues. CDR1 SGHDT and CDR2 YYEEEE come from the germline V gene. Unmatched junction bases numbered 9, after V lost 6 bases and J lost 1 base. CDR3 sequence: CASTTVQRGGTDTQYF. For the CDR3, the DNA is TGTGCCAGCACCACCGTACAGCGGGGGGGCACAGATACGCAGTATTTT.

V gene TRBV28 combines with J gene TRBJ1-1, with D hard to call. The germline V gene has CDR1 MDHEN and CDR2 SYDVKM. The CDR3 has 11 residues. V lost 1 base and J 6 bases, leaving 3 bases between the germline ends. The CDR3 bases are TGTGCCAGCAGTTTATTTCCTGAAGCTTTCTTT. It specifies CASSLFPEAFF.

The chain recombines TRBV6-2 or TRBV6-3 with TRBJ2-3; 7 bases align to TRBD2. CDR3 size: 16 residues. Germline lookup yields CDR1 MNHEY and CDR2 SVGEGT. With V trimmed by 6 bases and J by 4 bases, 13 bases remained unmatched. CDR3 loop: CASSLWTDRGADTQYF. The CDR3 region has the DNA TGTGCCAGCAGCCTCTGGACTGACCGGGGGGCAGATACGCAGTATTTT.

The chain carries TRBV15 and TRBJ2-5; possibly TRBD1 for D (7 bases). Trimming took off 0 bases at V and 4 bases at J, with 9 bases between the two ends. In germline, CDR1 is LNHNV, CDR2 YYDKDF (reference sequence). This CDR3 is 14 amino acids long. DNA for the CDR3: TGTGCCACCAGCAGAGATCAGGGGGGAGAGACCCAGTACTTC. Residues: CATSRDQGGETQYF.

The V gene is TRBV6-2 or TRBV6-3, the J gene TRBJ2-2, with D possibly TRBD2 on 5 matching bases. The germline V gene encodes CDR1 MNHEY and CDR2 SVGEGT. V lost 0 bases to trimming and J lost 0 bases, with 17 bases between them. The CDR3 length is 19 residues. Here the CDR3 reads CASSYSATRGLANTGELFF. For the CDR3, the DNA is TGTGCCAGCAGTTACTCTGCCACCCGAGGACTTGCGAACACCGGGGAGCTGTTTTTT.

The chain has TRBV2 and TRBJ1-5; tentative D call: TRBD1 (5 bases). CDR3 length equals 15 residues. Between the trimmed V and J ends, which lost 5 bases and 5 bases, there was a span of 16 bases. The germline gives CDR1 SNHLY, CDR2 FYNNEI. As DNA, the CDR3 is TGTGCCAGCAGTACCGGGACTGCGTTGGATCAGCCCCAGCATTTT. Its protein product is CASSTGTALDQPQHF.

This chain joins TRBV20-1 and TRBJ2-2; D is undetermined. This CDR3 comprises 13 residues. V dropped 3 bases and J dropped 2 bases, with 7 bases sitting between them. CDR1 is DFQATT, CDR2 SNEGSKA, per germline (reference sequence). The CDR3 DNA is TGCAGTGCTAGTCCGACTAACACCGGGGAGCTGTTTTTT. Protein sequence: CSASPTNTGELFF.

The V gene is TRBV3-1 (or the pseudogene TRBV3-2), the J gene TRBJ2-2; D unclear. The CDR3 totals 13 residues. The germline V gene has CDR1 LGHDT and CDR2 YNNKEL (reference sequence). The V and J ends lost 3 bases and 6 bases respectively, with 8 bases between them. CDR3 bases: TGTGCCAGCAGCCACGGCCCCGCCGGGGAGCTGTTTTTT. This codes for CASSHGPAGELFF.

The chain combines TRBV5-1 with TRBJ2-2; D might be TRBD1 or TRBD2, each matching 6 bases. The CDR3 runs 17 residues. The germline V gene encodes CDR1 SGHRS and CDR2 YFSETQ. Deletions cut 0 bases from V and 1 base from J, with 13 bases between. CDR3 sequence: CASSLVSGARNTGELFF. As DNA, the CDR3 is TGCGCCAGCAGCTTGGTTTCGGGGGCCCGGAACACCGGGGAGCTGTTTTTT.

V gene TRBV27 combines with J gene TRBJ2-2; tentatively, D is TRBD1 (6 bases). Germline assignment: CDR1 MNHEY and CDR2 SMNVEV (reference sequence). The CDR3 contains 15 residues. V lost 4 bases and J 6 bases, leaving 15 bases between the germline ends. The CDR3 region has the DNA TGTGCCAGCAGTTCTACAGGGAAAGGGGCCGGGGAGCTGTTTTTT. Translating it yields CASSSTGKGAGELFF.

This clone was counted between two and nine times. The chain couples TRBV4-1 to TRBJ2-3; TRBD1 matches 7 bases. J gave up 3 bases and V 1 base, and 7 bases lay outside the gene matches. The CDR3 covers 16 residues. Germline CDR1 is MGHRA and CDR2 is YSYEKL. The DNA for the CDR3 is TGCGCCAGCAGCCAAGGGGTCGCCAGGGGGACAGATACGCAGTATTTT. Protein product: CASSQGVARGTDTQYF.

V gene TRBV11-2 combines with J gene TRBJ2-3; perhaps TRBD2 as D (6 bases). Germline loops: CDR1 SGHAT, CDR2 FQNNGV. The CDR3 is 15 residues long. V was cut by 1 base and J by 1 base, with 9 bases left in between. CDR3: CASSLGLVRTDTQYF. The CDR3 nucleotides read TGTGCCAGCAGCTTAGGACTAGTTCGCACAGATACGCAGTATTTT.

J is TRBJ1-1 and V is TRBV30, with D tentatively TRBD1 (6 bases). Germline assignment: CDR1 GTSNPN and CDR2 SVGIG (reference sequence). The CDR3 totals 16 residues. V was shortened by 3 bases and J by 2 bases, with 19 bases between the two germline ends. This CDR3 is CAWRSKGQNKNTEAFF. As DNA, the CDR3 is TGTGCCTGGAGATCTAAAGGACAGAACAAAAACACTGAAGCTTTCTTT.

This clone was picked up one time. This chain joins TRBV10-2 and TRBJ2-7; D is unclear. The germline gives CDR1 WSHSY, CDR2 SAAADI. V dropped 4 bases and J dropped 3 bases, with 7 bases sitting between them. The CDR3 runs to 12 residues. CDR3 bases: TGCGCCAGCAGTGGGAACATCTACGAGCAGTACTTC. Translation gives CASSGNIYEQYF.

The sample holds one count of this clone. The chain employs TRBV7-9 and TRBJ1-5; 9 nucleotides agree with TRBD1. The CDR3 sequence is 15 residues long. The junction had 4 bases not matched to a gene; V was cut back by 3 bases and J by 4 bases. The germline V gene has CDR1 SEHNR and CDR2 FQNEAQ (reference sequence). CDR3 protein: CASSLTGGPNQPQHF. The CDR3 DNA reads TGTGCCAGCAGCTTGACAGGGGGACCAAATCAGCCCCAGCATTTT. The full variable domain, rest sourced from reference TRBV7-9 and TRBJ1-5, is DTGVSQNPRHKITKRGQNVTFRCDPISEHNRLYWYRQTLGQGPEFLTYFQNEAQLEKSRLLSDRFSAERPKGSFSTLEIQRTEQGDSAMYLCASSLTGGPNQPQHFGDGTRLSIL.